These 6 T cell receptor beta chains share one sample of origin, sequenced in a study of blood T cell repertoires in COVID-19. Only in-frame clones appear in the TCRdb table, and some are missing; sequencing was by immunoSEQ multiplex PCR. The repertoire holds over 95,000 clones, with more than 70% as singletons. Sequenced material: peripheral blood. These receptors were obtained from a woman aged 55-69 years with COVID-19, enrolled during active disease.

The V gene is TRBV4-1, the J gene TRBJ1-2; the D gene is possibly TRBD1 (6 bases). Trimming stripped 1 base from V and 0 bases from J, with 9 bases between. This CDR3 comprises 15 residues. The V gene's germline CDR1 is MGHRA and CDR2 YSYEKL. For the CDR3, the DNA is TGCGCCAGCAGCCAAGTAGCAGGGGCTAACTATGGCTACACCTTC. This sequence encodes CASSQVAGANYGYTF.

The chain links TRBV7-6 to TRBJ2-3, with D perhaps TRBD1 (6 bases). Germline V lookup: CDR1 SGHVS, CDR2 FNYEAQ. This CDR3 is built from 16 residues. V was trimmed by 2 bases and J by 0 bases, leaving 12 bases between them. Here the CDR3 DNA reads TGTGCCAGCAGCTTACTACAGGGCTCTAGCACAGATACGCAGTATTTT. It is translated as CASSLLQGSSTDTQYF.

V usage is TRBV9 and J usage is TRBJ1-1; TRBD1 matches at 7 bases. The CDR3 extends over 11 amino acids. Germline CDR1 is SGDLS and CDR2 is YYNGEE. V trimming: 4 bases; J trimming: 8 bases; junction bases outside the gene matches: 2. Here the CDR3 DNA reads TGTGCCAGCAGCCCAGGGGGAGAAGCTTTCTTT. Its protein is CASSPGGEAFF.

CDR3 region: CASTGNYGYTF. The CDR3 coding sequence is TGTGCCAGCACAGGGAACTATGGCTACACCTTC. The chain links TRBV6-5 to TRBJ1-2; D perhaps matches TRBD1 (5 bases). With 7 bases removed from V and 2 bases from J, the gap between germline ends came to 5 bases. Germline V gives CDR1 MNHEY, CDR2 SVGAGI. The CDR3 totals 11 residues.

This clone was observed once. V and J are TRBV3-1 (or the pseudogene TRBV3-2) and TRBJ2-1; 8 bases are a match to TRBD2. V shed 4 bases, J shed 10 bases, and the junction held 6 bases outside the gene matches. The CDR3 extends over 13 amino acids. From germline, CDR1 is LGHDT and CDR2 YNNKEL (reference sequence). CDR3 protein: CASSPSGGWEQFF. The DNA for the CDR3 is TGTGCCAGCAGCCCCAGCGGGGGATGGGAGCAGTTCTTC.

The chain links TRBV18 to TRBJ2-7, with a tentative D call TRBD1 (5 bases). This CDR3 contains 13 residues. Germline V gene lookup returns CDR1 KGHSH and CDR2 LQKENI. Trimming removed 3 bases from V and 5 bases from J, with 11 bases in between. The CDR3 is CASSPGQGNEQYF. The DNA of the CDR3 is TGTGCCAGCTCACCGGGTCAGGGAAACGAGCAGTACTTC.